A single sample is the source of the 22 T cell receptor beta chains below, sequenced in a study of cytomegalovirus exposure and HLA in healthy donors. The study ran its PCR with 60 Vbeta and 13 Jbeta primers. Profiled with immunoSEQ multiplex PCR; TCRdb holds only in-frame clones, not every one. The sample consists of more than 150,000 clones, 65% to 85% of them appearing once. The sample was PBMCs. These receptors were obtained from a girl under 18 in good health and CMV-seropositive.

A single count supports this clone. The chain uses TRBV5-1 and TRBJ2-7, with TRBD2 identical over 7 bases. CDR3 size: 15 residues. J gave up 1 base and V 4 bases, and 8 bases lay outside the gene matches. Germline V CDR1 and CDR2: SGHRS, YFSETQ. The CDR3 region has the DNA TGCGCCAGCAGCCTTAGCGGGTGGGAGTCCTACGAGCAGTACTTC. This sequence encodes CASSLSGWESYEQYF.

CDR3 coding DNA: TGCGCCAGCAGCCAAGTCTGGGGGGGTAGGGGCGGACTGTTTTTT. Its protein product is CASSQVWGGRGGLFF. This chain uses TRBV4-3 with TRBJ1-4; a possible D gene is TRBD1 (5 bases). The germline V gene has CDR1 LGHNA and CDR2 YSLEER. This CDR3 has 15 residues. V lost 1 base and J lost 13, with 19 bases in between.

The chain joins TRBV7-9 to TRBJ2-2; 8 positions agree with TRBD2. The CDR3 covers 18 residues. With 3 bases clipped from V and 0 bases from J, the junction kept 9 bases outside the gene matches. Looked up from germline, CDR1 is SEHNR and CDR2 is FQNEAQ (reference sequence). CDR3 in amino acids: CASSFPIAGPSNTGELFF. CDR3 DNA: TGTGCCAGCAGCTTTCCTATAGCGGGGCCCTCGAACACCGGGGAGCTGTTTTTT.

The CDR3 DNA follows: TGTGCCAGCAGCTCAGGGTCCACCGGGGAGCTGTTTTTT. It encodes CASSSGSTGELFF. The chain has TRBV5-5 and TRBJ2-2, with D tentatively TRBD1 (5 bases). Germline CDR1 SGHKS, CDR2 YYEKEE (reference sequence). Trimming cost V 3 bases and J 4 bases, with 7 bases left between them. The CDR3 loop spans 13 amino acids.

The chain uses TRBV6-5 and TRBJ1-1, with 8 bases aligning to TRBD1. Germline CDR1 and CDR2: MNHEY and SVGAGI. The CDR3 is made up of 13 amino acids. V dropped 8 bases and J dropped 3; count of bases not matched to a gene: 5. CDR3 nucleotides: TGTGCCAGCTCCGGACAGGGTCACACTGAAGCTTTCTTT. As protein: CASSGQGHTEAFF.

V usage is TRBV19 and J usage is TRBJ2-1, with 9 bases identical to TRBD2. Germline CDR1 and CDR2: LNHDA and SQIVND (reference sequence). After removal of 1 base from V and 5 bases from J, the junction contained 3 bases not matched to a gene. The CDR3 covers 15 residues. CDR3 region: CASSIGSGGNNEQFF. The CDR3, as DNA: TGTGCCAGTAGTATAGGTAGCGGGGGCAACAATGAGCAGTTCTTC.

The chain has TRBV4-1 and TRBJ2-7, with 9 bases matching TRBD1. V trimming: 4 bases; J trimming: 5 bases; junction bases outside the gene matches: 6. Germline CDR1 is MGHRA and CDR2 is YSYEKL. This CDR3 contains 14 residues. This CDR3 reads CASSRDRVRHEQYF. The CDR3, as DNA: TGCGCCAGCAGCCGGGACAGGGTGCGCCACGAGCAGTACTTC.

With regard to this clone: Germline is not matched at one junction end, which may reflect a read error. The genes are TRBV7-9 and TRBJ2-7, with D hard to call. From germline, CDR1 is SEHNR and CDR2 FQNEAQ (reference sequence). This CDR3 contains 12 residues. This CDR3 is CSSSLLVDEQYF. The CDR3 nucleotides read TGTTCCAGCAGCTTATTAGTCGACGAGCAGTACTTC.

This clone has only one observation. An end of the junction does not agree with germline; a read error may underlie this. The rearrangement links TRBV30 to TRBJ1-1, with 7 positions matching TRBD1. Germline values: CDR1 GTSNPN, CDR2 SVGIG (reference sequence). The CDR3 totals 13 residues. The CDR3 bases are TGTGCCTGGAGTGCAGGGGGGAACACGGAAGCTTTCTTT. Protein sequence: CAWSAGGNTEAFF. Full variable domain (missing parts from reference TRBV30 and TRBJ1-1): SQTIHQWPATLVQPVGSPLSLECTVEGTSNPNLYWYRQAAGRGLQLLFYSVGIGQISSEVPQNLSASRPQDRQFILSSKKLLLSDSGFYLCAWSAGGNTEAFFGQGTRLTVV.

Here the CDR3 reads CASSMGTSGRVDYEQYF. CDR3 DNA sequence: TGTGCCAGCAGCATGGGGACTAGCGGGAGGGTTGACTACGAGCAGTACTTC. V is TRBV21-1 and J is TRBJ2-7; the table's D call, TRBD2, was not checked against the DNA. TRBV21-1 has pseudogene status. The CDR3 consists of 17 residues.

V is TRBV29-1 and J is TRBJ2-1, with 8 bases aligning to TRBD2. This CDR3 contains 14 residues. V lost 2 bases, J lost 4 bases, and 4 bases stayed unmatched. Germline assignment: CDR1 SQVTM and CDR2 ANQGSEA. CDR3: CSVERLAGYNEQFF. Here the CDR3 DNA reads TGCAGCGTTGAACGCTTAGCGGGATACAATGAGCAGTTCTTC.

V usage is TRBV19 and J usage is TRBJ1-5, with D maybe TRBD1 (6 bases). V shed 7 bases and J shed 12 bases, with 16 bases lying between them. CDR3 length: 12 residues. Germline CDR1 and CDR2: LNHDA and SQIVND (reference sequence). In DNA, the CDR3 is TGTGCCAGTAACTCTGACAGGCTGGACCAGCATTTT. Protein product: CASNSDRLDQHF.

This chain joins TRBV18 and TRBJ1-4; 8 bases align to TRBD1. Germline V gene data show CDR1 as KGHSH and CDR2 as LQKENI. V dropped 6 bases and J dropped 4; count of bases not matched to a gene: 7. The CDR3 is made up of 15 amino acids. The CDR3, as DNA: TGTGCCAGCTCCGCTATGGGACAGGATAATGAAAAACTGTTTTTT. This gives the protein CASSAMGQDNEKLFF.

The CDR3 sequence: CASRYPPGTSGRGPDTQYF. The CDR3 DNA follows: TGTGCCAGCAGGTACCCTCCGGGGACTAGCGGGAGGGGCCCAGATACGCAGTATTTT. The genes are TRBV2 and TRBJ2-3; 16 positions agree with TRBD2. The CDR3 consists of 19 residues. Trimming removed 6 bases from V and 4 bases from J; junction bases left unmatched: 13. Germline loops: CDR1 SNHLY, CDR2 FYNNEI.

The chain has TRBV27 and TRBJ2-1; TRBD2 matches at 10 bases. The junction had 6 bases not matched to a gene; V was cut back by 6 bases and J by 4 bases. This CDR3 spans 15 amino acids. The germline V gene encodes CDR1 MNHEY and CDR2 SMNVEV (reference sequence). As DNA, the CDR3 is TGTGCCAGCAGCCGGACTAGCGGACCGTACAATGAGCAGTTCTTC. This encodes CASSRTSGPYNEQFF.

As regards this clone: The identical CDR3 is also encoded by other nucleotide sequences in the sample. V usage is TRBV6-6 and J usage is TRBJ1-1, with D maybe TRBD1 (6 bases). In germline, CDR1 is MNHNY, CDR2 SVGAGI (reference sequence). Deletions cut 4 bases from V and 4 bases from J, with 13 bases between. The CDR3 sequence is 14 residues long. The CDR3 region has the DNA TGTGCCAGCAGTTTCTTACAGGGCCGCACTGAAGCTTTCTTT. Protein: CASSFLQGRTEAFF.

This chain joins TRBV7-2 and TRBJ2-2; D not certain. Trimming cost V 7 bases and J 1 base, with 13 bases left between them. This CDR3 is 15 amino acids long. Germline assignment: CDR1 SGHTA and CDR2 FQGNSA. DNA of the CDR3: TGTGCCAGCACCTATCTGAGGTGGAACACCGGGGAGCTGTTTTTT. Translation gives CASTYLRWNTGELFF.

The chain links TRBV30 to TRBJ1-2; D is ambiguous. V lost 2 bases, J lost 4 bases, and 11 bases lay in between. Germline loops: CDR1 GTSNPN, CDR2 SVGIG (reference sequence). The CDR3 runs 13 residues. CDR3 in DNA: TGTGCCTGGAGTTCCGACCGACTCTATGGCTACACCTTC. Translating it yields CAWSSDRLYGYTF.

The chain joins TRBV5-1 to TRBJ1-4; D is unclear. The CDR3 consists of 13 residues. The germline CDR1 and CDR2 sequences are SGHRS and YFSETQ. Between the trimmed V and J ends, which lost 0 bases and 6 bases, there was a span of 6 bases. The CDR3 region has the DNA TGCGCCAGCAGCTTGGAACTTCATGAAAAACTGTTTTTT. Amino acid sequence: CASSLELHEKLFF. Filled out from reference TRBV5-1 and TRBJ1-4, the complete variable domain reads KAGVTQTPRYLIKTRGQQVTLSCSPISGHRSVSWYQQTPGQGLQFLFEYFSETQRNKGNFPGRFSGRQFSNSRSEMNVSTLELGDSALYLCASSLELHEKLFFGSGTQLSVL.

The rearrangement uses TRBV5-1 and TRBJ2-5; 10 nucleotides match TRBD1. V trimming: 5 bases; J trimming: 5 bases; junction bases outside the gene matches: 6. Germline V gene sequence: CDR1 SGHRS, CDR2 YFSETQ. The CDR3 spans 14 residues. The CDR3 protein is CASSGSGQGETQYF. In DNA, the CDR3 is TGCGCCAGCAGTGGATCGGGACAGGGGGAGACCCAGTACTTC.

This chain uses TRBV10-3 with TRBJ2-7, with 12 bases that match TRBD1. The germline CDR1 and CDR2 sequences are ENHRY and SYGVKD. The CDR3 spans 20 residues. With V trimmed by 3 bases and J by 5 bases, 20 bases remained unmatched. The CDR3 DNA sequence: TGTGCCATCAGTGATCGATTCCTCGGGACAGGGGGCACAGACCCCCACGAGCAGTACTTC. Translating gives CAISDRFLGTGGTDPHEQYF.

The rearrangement uses TRBV11-2 and TRBJ2-1; 13 bases map to TRBD2. This CDR3 contains 16 residues. After removal of 4 bases from V and 8 bases from J, the junction contained 8 bases not matched to a gene. The germline CDR1 and CDR2 sequences are SGHAT and FQNNGV. CDR3 bases: TGTGCCAGCAGCTCCTCACTAGCGGGAGGGTCCCATGAGCAGTTCTTC. It encodes CASSSSLAGGSHEQFF.